These 26 T cell receptor beta chains originate from one sample sequenced in a study of blood T cell repertoires in COVID-19 (TCRdb year 2020). The library was built by means of the immunoSEQ multiplex PCR assay. TCRdb limited this immuneACCESS table to in-frame rearrangements with V and J called. A share of clones is missing; checked studies link under half to unresolved V genes, and the rest is unexplained. Present in this sample are some 120,000 clones, about 88% of which were seen just once. The top ten hold about 4.5% of the sample. Sequenced material: peripheral blood. The receptor source for this set is a man in his 60s with COVID-19, enrolled during active disease.

The CDR3 loop is CATSRAGPSTDTQYF. The CDR3 DNA follows: TGTGCCACCAGCAGGGCGGGACCTAGCACAGATACGCAGTATTTT. This chain links TRBV15 with TRBJ2-3; weak D call: TRBD2 (6 bases). V gave up 3 bases and J gave up 0 bases, with 10 bases separating them. The germline V gene encodes CDR1 LNHNV and CDR2 YYDKDF (reference sequence). The CDR3 is 15 amino acids.

The chain links TRBV5-1 to TRBJ1-5, with 7 bases identical to TRBD1. The CDR3 extends over 15 amino acids. The V gene's germline CDR1 is SGHRS and CDR2 YFSETQ. The ends lost 0 bases at V and 2 bases at J; junction bases unmatched: 2. The DNA of the CDR3 is TGCGCCAGCAGCTTGGCCGGACAGGGCAATCAGCCCCAGCATTTT. This encodes CASSLAGQGNQPQHF.

To note about this clone: Other nucleotide sequences in the sample specify the same CDR3. The rearrangement links TRBV7-9 to TRBJ1-1, with D unresolved. The CDR3 sequence is 14 residues long. The germline gives CDR1 SEHNR, CDR2 FQNEAQ (reference sequence). The V and J ends lost 1 base and 1 base respectively, with 7 bases between them. The DNA of the CDR3 is TGTGCCAGCAGCTTAGTTGAGGGGAACACTGAAGCTTTCTTT. It translates to CASSLVEGNTEAFF.

By frequency in the sample, this clone is medium-sized. The junction departs from the called germline gene at one end, perhaps through a read error. The gene calls are TRBV2 and TRBJ2-2; D perhaps matches TRBD1 (6 bases). Germline CDR1 reads SNHLY; CDR2 reads FYNNEI. The CDR3 length is 14 residues. The CDR3 loop is CASILDRNAGELFF. The CDR3 nucleotides read TGTGCCAGCATCCTCGACAGGAACGCCGGGGAGCTGTTTTTT.

The CDR3 DNA reads TGCGCCAGCAGCTTGGGGGCAGACACTGAAGCTTTCTTT. It yields the protein CASSLGADTEAFF. The rearrangement uses TRBV5-1 and TRBJ1-1; D is unclear. Germline CDR1 reads SGHRS; CDR2 reads YFSETQ. There are 13 residues in the CDR3. Trimming took off 0 bases at V and 3 bases at J, with 6 bases between the two ends.

This rearrangement joins TRBV5-4 to TRBJ2-1, with 7 bases matching TRBD1. There are 16 residues in the CDR3. V lost 4 bases, J lost 0 bases, and 7 bases stayed unmatched. Germline CDR1 SGHNT, CDR2 YYREEE (reference sequence). CDR3 amino acids: CASSANRGYSYNEQFF. CDR3 DNA sequence: TGTGCCAGCAGCGCCAACAGGGGATACTCCTACAATGAGCAGTTCTTC.

V gene TRBV9 combines with J gene TRBJ2-3, with TRBD2 matching 11 bases. This CDR3 comprises 14 residues. Germline V gene lookup returns CDR1 SGDLS and CDR2 YYNGEE. V dropped 6 bases and J dropped 4; count of bases not matched to a gene: 4. The CDR3 here is CASTQLAGADTQYF. DNA of the CDR3: TGTGCCAGCACCCAACTAGCGGGAGCAGATACGCAGTATTTT.

The chain is built from TRBV5-4 and TRBJ2-3; a weak D match, TRBD1 (6 bases). The length of the CDR3 is 11 residues. From germline, CDR1 is SGHNT and CDR2 YYREEE (reference sequence). V lost 1 base and J lost 10, with 7 bases in between. The CDR3 bases are TGTGCCAGCAGCTTGACAGGGCCGCAGTATTTT. The encoded protein is CASSLTGPQYF.

The chain carries TRBV4-1 and TRBJ1-4; 7 bases match TRBD1. Germline CDR1 MGHRA, CDR2 YSYEKL. CDR3 size: 12 residues. The CDR3, as DNA: TGCCGATGGAGACAGGGACGAGAAAAACTGTTTTTT. Its protein product is CRWRQGREKLFF.

The V call is TRBV5-1, the J call TRBJ1-2; D unresolved. Germline loops: CDR1 SGHRS, CDR2 YFSETQ. The CDR3 spans 13 residues. V dropped 3 bases and J dropped 8 bases, with 14 bases sitting between them. The CDR3 nucleotides read TGCGCCAGCAGCTCAGAGGGAGTAGGCGGCTACACCTTC. Protein sequence: CASSSEGVGGYTF.

This clone appeared a single time. V is TRBV7-9 and J is TRBJ1-6, with 9 bases lining up with TRBD1. J gave up 11 bases and V 3 bases, and 5 bases lay outside the gene matches. The CDR3 extends over 14 amino acids. From germline, CDR1 is SEHNR and CDR2 FQNEAQ (reference sequence). CDR3 nucleotides: TGTGCCAGCAGCTTGGACAGGGGTGGGGCACCCCTCCACTTT. Protein: CASSLDRGGAPLHF.

A remark on this clone: A read error is likely, as this CDR3 ends without the conserved phenylalanine or tryptophan. The DNA is omitted, as the CDR3 cannot be located on it reliably, and the CDR3 follows TCRdb's listing. The chain carries TRBV5-4 and TRBJ1-4; the table's D call TRBD1 went unverified against the DNA. The CDR3 has 12 residues if both end residues are counted. CDR1 SGHNT and CDR2 YYREEE come from the germline V gene (reference sequence). The CDR3 loop reads CASSFSGQGGPL.

The gene calls are TRBV12-3 or TRBV12-4 and TRBJ2-7; D is perhaps TRBD1 (5 bases). This CDR3 has 12 residues. V was cut by 3 bases and J by 5 bases, with 8 bases left in between. CDR3 sequence reads: CASSFVRDEQYF. The CDR3 bases are TGTGCCAGCAGTTTTGTCAGGGACGAGCAGTACTTC.

The CDR3 protein is CASSLRGQLATNEKLFF. The CDR3 DNA is TGTGCCAGCAGCCTTAGAGGACAGCTTGCAACTAATGAAAAACTGTTTTTT. This sequence joins TRBV7-2 and TRBJ1-4, with a weak D call TRBD1 (6 bases). There are 17 residues in the CDR3. Trimming cost V 5 bases and J 0 bases, with 16 bases left between them. CDR1 and CDR2 from the germline V gene are SGHTA and FQGNSA.

This clone is a singleton in its sample. V gene TRBV29-1 combines with J gene TRBJ2-7; 9 positions agree with TRBD2. The junction had 7 bases not matched to a gene; V was cut back by 0 bases and J by 4 bases. The germline CDR1 and CDR2 sequences are SQVTM and ANQGSEA. CDR3 size: 15 residues. CDR3 residues: CSVEDPAGGSYEQYF. The DNA of the CDR3 is TGCAGCGTTGAAGATCCAGCGGGAGGCAGTTACGAGCAGTACTTC.

The chain combines TRBV5-1 with TRBJ2-7; 10 bases map to TRBD1. Germline lookup yields CDR1 SGHRS and CDR2 YFSETQ. After removal of 0 bases from V and 3 bases from J, the junction contained 9 bases not matched to a gene. The CDR3 runs 17 residues. CDR3 DNA: TGCGCCAGCAGCTTGGCTCTCCGGGGGACAGGGGTCTACGAGCAGTACTTC. It specifies CASSLALRGTGVYEQYF.

J is TRBJ1-1 and V is TRBV5-6, with D unresolved. The CDR3 consists of 14 residues. Germline CDR1 SGHDT, CDR2 YYEEEE. V lost 3 bases to trimming and J lost 10 bases, with 19 bases between them. CDR3 sequence (DNA): TGTGCCAGCAGCTCACTAATGGGTCCTCGTGGAGCTTTCTTT. Translating it yields CASSSLMGPRGAFF.

V usage is TRBV7-9 and J usage is TRBJ2-6; no clear D. The V end lost 9 bases, the J end lost 4 bases, and 19 bases lay between the germline ends. Germline V gene data show CDR1 as SEHNR and CDR2 as FQNEAQ (reference sequence). CDR3 length: 16 residues. This CDR3 reads CARATPPWLGANVLTF. The CDR3, as DNA: TGTGCCAGGGCGACACCTCCTTGGTTAGGGGCCAACGTCCTGACTTTC.

The chain uses TRBV5-4 and TRBJ1-1, with D perhaps TRBD1 (5 bases). Germline-derived CDR1 and CDR2 are SGHNT and YYREEE (reference sequence). Trimming left V 4 bases short and J 8 bases short, with 18 bases between. The CDR3 spans 14 residues. As DNA, the CDR3 is TGTGCCAGCAGCCGGACTTCGGGGGGAGGGGAAGCTTTCTTT. This codes for CASSRTSGGGEAFF. Complete variable domain (other parts from reference TRBV5-4 and TRBJ1-1): ETGVTQSPTHLIKTRGQQVTLRCSSQSGHNTVSWYQQALGQGPQFIFQYYREEENGRGNFPPRFSGLQFPNYSSELNVNALELDDSALYLCASSRTSGGGEAFFGQGTRLTVV.

J is TRBJ2-4 and V is TRBV6-2 or TRBV6-3; D uncertain. The CDR3 length is 16 residues. Germline-derived CDR1 and CDR2 are MNHEY and SVGEGT. Trimming took off 0 bases at V and 0 bases at J, with 9 bases between the two ends. CDR3 region: CASSYSPSRAKNIQYF. In DNA, the CDR3 is TGTGCCAGCAGTTACTCCCCCAGTCGAGCCAAAAACATTCAGTACTTC.

This clone was seen once. The chain is built from TRBV5-1 and TRBJ2-7; tentative D call: TRBD2 (6 bases). The germline V and J ends were trimmed by 0 bases and 3 bases, with 13 bases remaining between them. This CDR3 is 15 amino acids long. Germline CDR1 is SGHRS and CDR2 is YFSETQ. CDR3: CASSLATGEGYEQYF. Here the CDR3 DNA reads TGCGCCAGCAGCTTGGCCACGGGAGAGGGCTACGAGCAGTACTTC.

The CDR3 here is CASGGLAAYNEQFF. The CDR3 nucleotides read TGTGCCAGCGGTGGACTAGCGGCCTACAATGAGCAGTTCTTC. The genes are TRBV28 and TRBJ2-1, with 10 bases identical to TRBD2. With 8 bases clipped from V and 2 bases from J, the junction kept 3 bases outside the gene matches. CDR1 is MDHEN, CDR2 SYDVKM, per germline. This CDR3 is built from 14 residues.

The V and J genes are TRBV18 and TRBJ2-2; no clear D gene. V lost 6 bases and J lost 1, with 9 bases in between. CDR3 length equals 14 residues. Germline V lookup: CDR1 KGHSH, CDR2 LQKENI. Written as DNA, the CDR3 is TGTGCCAGCTCTGCATACGGGAACACCGGGGAGCTGTTTTTT. Translated, it gives CASSAYGNTGELFF.

The chain combines TRBV9 with TRBJ1-5; D might be TRBD1 (5 bases). Trimming cost V 3 bases and J 8 bases, with 24 bases left between them. Germline V CDR1 and CDR2: SGDLS, YYNGEE. This CDR3 contains 17 residues. The chain's CDR3 is CASSAKGRLGEGEPQHF. Here the CDR3 DNA reads TGTGCCAGCAGCGCGAAGGGTCGGCTTGGGGAAGGGGAGCCCCAGCATTTT.

This chain links TRBV9 with TRBJ2-5; 9 bases map to TRBD2. The junction had 2 bases not matched to a gene; V was cut back by 2 bases and J by 3 bases. Germline assignment: CDR1 SGDLS and CDR2 YYNGEE. There are 14 residues in the CDR3. This chain's CDR3 is CASSVASGEETQYF. The CDR3 region has the DNA TGTGCCAGCAGCGTGGCTAGCGGGGAAGAGACCCAGTACTTC.

The chain recombines TRBV6-5 with TRBJ1-5, with TRBD1 matching 7 bases. V dropped 7 bases and J dropped 1; count of bases not matched to a gene: 7. This CDR3 has 15 amino acids. Germline CDR1 is MNHEY and CDR2 is SVGAGI. CDR3 amino acids: CASKADRESNQPQHF. For the CDR3, the DNA is TGTGCCAGCAAAGCCGACAGGGAGAGCAATCAGCCCCAGCATTTT.